This T cell receptor (beta chain) was identified in a study of CD8+ T cells in alopecia areata. In the study overall: Patients remained on tofacitinib for 6 to 18 months and then went 6 months without it.

The CDR3 totals 13 residues. CDR1 and CDR2 from the germline V gene are SQVTM and ANQGSEA. Trimming took off 2 bases at V and 0 bases at J, with 7 bases between the two ends. RNA extraction was followed by reverse transcription into cDNA, which acted as the sequencing template. Libraries were prepared by immunoSEQ multiplex PCR; TCRdb keeps only in-frame clonotypes and omits some of them. Of 150,000 or so clones detected, roughly 48% appear once; the ten largest clones hold more than 6.5%. Study results and caveats: Across lesional scalp, and particularly alopecia totalis/universalis, clonality surpassed that of normal scalp.

In this sample, this clone turned up a few times. Its specificity is unknown. Other DNA sequences in the same sample also yield this CDR3. The chain combines TRBV29-1 with TRBJ1-1; D is uncertain. The sequencing input was CD4+ T cells sorted from blood. The receptor was derived from a human donor with alopecia areata. CDR3 loop: CSVERTVNTEAFF. In nucleotides, the CDR3 is TGCAGCGTTGAACGCACAGTGAACACTGAAGCTTTCTTT.